This T cell receptor beta chain originates from a study of CD8 T cells in Susac syndrome. RNA amounts of roughly 0.45 to 1 ug underwent reverse transcription with random hexamers. TCRdb re-called the immunoSEQ multiplex PCR reads with MiXCR, one entry per CDR3 protein. Among about 210,000 distinct CDR3 sequences, about 95% were seen once, and the ten largest hold 0.075% to 0.095%. The V gene's germline CDR1 is DFQATT and CDR2 SNEGSKA (reference sequence). The CDR3 totals 11 residues. V lost 8 bases and J 4 bases, leaving 9 bases between the germline ends. The receptor was isolated from a human donor with multiple sclerosis. The chain carries TRBV20-1 and TRBJ1-3; no clear D. The sequencing input was CD4+ T cells from PBMCs. The CDR3 region is CSLVGGNTIYF. CDR3 nucleotides: TGCAGTTTGGTAGGGGGAAACACCATATATTTT.